What follows is one TCR beta chain and its context. At least ten counts were recorded for this clonotype. Its recognized antigen is unknown. Base qualities are not at hand, and no much larger clone is one base apart. Instrument on record: Illumina HiSeq 2500. TCR beta libraries were prepared by quantitative 5'-RACE with molecular barcodes. For the original study's pipeline: To identify disease-linked TCR variants, a new computational method was used, one built on a probabilistic model of VDJ rearrangement. The public reads were reanalyzed by TCRdb: fastp trimming at Q25, MiXCR alignment, in-frame beta chains only. CDR3 protein duplicates are merged, each entry listing the most common genes and DNA. The authors' filters were not applied to this entry. The sample data list around 210,000 distinct CDR3 sequences, and approximately 8% of these were observed just once. Of the sample, approximately 4.8% falls within the top ten clones.

This entry comes from a study of CD8 T cells in ankylosing spondylitis (dated by TCRdb to 2015 to 2018). Notes on the research overall: To find TCR variants linked to disease, the study profiled T cell receptor beta repertoires in ankylosing spondylitis patients and healthy donors. The full study cohort comprised 25 or so ankylosing spondylitis patients and around 100 healthy donors. Peripheral blood was sampled, and synovial fluid was additionally collected from ankylosing spondylitis patients.

General findings and caveats noted by the study authors: Significant enrichment of the disease-linked clones was reported in matched synovial fluid samples from ankylosing spondylitis patients. Blood from ankylosing spondylitis patients appeared to be characterized by a TCR beta motif made up of several highly homologous amino acid variants. Some motif variants had previously been reported in the synovial fluid and blood of reactive arthritis patients, which suggests shared mechanisms of disease initiation. The disease-linked clones had a CD8+ phenotype and were found at relatively low frequencies in peripheral blood.

In the germline V gene, CDR1 corresponds to SGHAT and CDR2 to FQNNGV. The CDR3, from cysteine to phenylalanine, totals 14 residues. Only CDR3 DNA remains: 42 bases, in frame from the first base. V is pared back by 4 bases and J by 0 bases, with 9 bases lying between the germline termini. The sequence is built from TRBV11-2 and TRBJ2-5, with the D gene not clear enough to name. The clonotype comes from a female donor with ankylosing spondylitis or in good health (not recorded which). Sequencing was performed on blood, either unsorted or a sorted T cell fraction (not recorded which). The sequenced DNA: TGTGCCAGCAGCTCCCTCGGCGACCAAGAGACCCAGTACTTC. It encodes CASSSLGDQETQYF.